This entry lists 7 T cell receptor beta chains sequenced from one sample in a study of blood T cells in healthy people across ages. A second PCR of roughly 7 to 11 cycles used a sample-barcoded 5' primer and a J-beta primer mix. MiXCR, applied by TCRdb to the 5' RACE reads, yields one record per CDR3 protein. The table records hundreds of thousands of distinct CDR3 sequences, more than 55% of them present only once. Material: blood. The receptors come from a man between 40 and 49 years old in good health.

The rearrangement joins TRBV20-1 to TRBJ1-6; D ambiguous. This CDR3 contains 15 residues. V was clipped by 4 bases and J by 2 bases, with 12 bases between them. In germline, CDR1 is DFQATT, CDR2 SNEGSKA (reference sequence). CDR3 bases: TGCAGTGCTAAATTCTTAGACGCCTATAATTCACCCCTCCACTTT. This gives the protein CSAKFLDAYNSPLHF.

This chain joins TRBV20-1 and TRBJ1-4, with D possibly TRBD1 on 6 matching bases. Germline V gene data show CDR1 as DFQATT and CDR2 as SNEGSKA (reference sequence). The CDR3 contains 14 residues. The ends were cut back, 4 bases at V and 3 bases at J, with 12 bases in the middle. The CDR3: CSATDRRANEKLFF. In DNA, the CDR3 is TGCAGTGCTACTGACAGGCGGGCTAATGAAAAACTGTTTTTT.

In this sample, this clonotype turned up a few times. This chain connects TRBV11-3 to TRBJ1-6; D is unclear. V lost 3 bases and J 7 bases, leaving 10 bases between the germline ends. The length of the CDR3 is 14 residues. From germline, CDR1 is SGHNT and CDR2 YENEEA. CDR3 region: CASSLSPGNSPLHF. CDR3 sequence (DNA): TGTGCCAGCAGCTTGTCTCCAGGCAATTCACCCCTCCACTTT.

The chain uses TRBV7-2 and TRBJ2-5; the match to TRBD2 covers 8 bases. Looked up from germline, CDR1 is SGHTA and CDR2 is FQGNSA. The junction had 7 bases not matched to a gene; V was cut back by 7 bases and J by 3 bases. CDR3 length: 14 residues. The CDR3 region has the DNA TGTGCCAGCATGGGCGGGGGGACAAAAGAGACCCAGTACTTC. Amino acids: CASMGGGTKETQYF.

The chain recombines TRBV7-3 with TRBJ2-3, with D unresolved. Trimming removed 5 bases at V and 4 bases at J, with 10 bases between. Germline assignment: CDR1 SGHTA and CDR2 FQGTGA. The CDR3 consists of 13 residues. The CDR3 nucleotides read TGTGCCAGCAGCCCCTACAATGCAGATACGCAGTATTTT. This encodes CASSPYNADTQYF.

The chain is built from TRBV29-1 and TRBJ2-7, with D unresolved. Per germline, CDR1 SQVTM and CDR2 ANQGSEA. The V gene lost 3 bases and the J gene lost 2 bases, with 8 bases spanning the gap. The CDR3 runs 12 residues. The DNA for the CDR3 is TGCAGCGTTGAGACCGAAACCTACGAGCAGTACTTC. Residues: CSVETETYEQYF.

The chain joins TRBV7-9 to TRBJ2-7; D gene ambiguous. Germline V gene lookup returns CDR1 SEHNR and CDR2 FQNEAQ (reference sequence). This CDR3 is built from 15 residues. V was clipped by 5 bases and J by 0 bases, with 14 bases between them. CDR3 nucleotides: TGTGCCAGCAGCGGTTCAGATTCGATCTCCTACGAGCAGTACTTC. Amino acid sequence: CASSGSDSISYEQYF.